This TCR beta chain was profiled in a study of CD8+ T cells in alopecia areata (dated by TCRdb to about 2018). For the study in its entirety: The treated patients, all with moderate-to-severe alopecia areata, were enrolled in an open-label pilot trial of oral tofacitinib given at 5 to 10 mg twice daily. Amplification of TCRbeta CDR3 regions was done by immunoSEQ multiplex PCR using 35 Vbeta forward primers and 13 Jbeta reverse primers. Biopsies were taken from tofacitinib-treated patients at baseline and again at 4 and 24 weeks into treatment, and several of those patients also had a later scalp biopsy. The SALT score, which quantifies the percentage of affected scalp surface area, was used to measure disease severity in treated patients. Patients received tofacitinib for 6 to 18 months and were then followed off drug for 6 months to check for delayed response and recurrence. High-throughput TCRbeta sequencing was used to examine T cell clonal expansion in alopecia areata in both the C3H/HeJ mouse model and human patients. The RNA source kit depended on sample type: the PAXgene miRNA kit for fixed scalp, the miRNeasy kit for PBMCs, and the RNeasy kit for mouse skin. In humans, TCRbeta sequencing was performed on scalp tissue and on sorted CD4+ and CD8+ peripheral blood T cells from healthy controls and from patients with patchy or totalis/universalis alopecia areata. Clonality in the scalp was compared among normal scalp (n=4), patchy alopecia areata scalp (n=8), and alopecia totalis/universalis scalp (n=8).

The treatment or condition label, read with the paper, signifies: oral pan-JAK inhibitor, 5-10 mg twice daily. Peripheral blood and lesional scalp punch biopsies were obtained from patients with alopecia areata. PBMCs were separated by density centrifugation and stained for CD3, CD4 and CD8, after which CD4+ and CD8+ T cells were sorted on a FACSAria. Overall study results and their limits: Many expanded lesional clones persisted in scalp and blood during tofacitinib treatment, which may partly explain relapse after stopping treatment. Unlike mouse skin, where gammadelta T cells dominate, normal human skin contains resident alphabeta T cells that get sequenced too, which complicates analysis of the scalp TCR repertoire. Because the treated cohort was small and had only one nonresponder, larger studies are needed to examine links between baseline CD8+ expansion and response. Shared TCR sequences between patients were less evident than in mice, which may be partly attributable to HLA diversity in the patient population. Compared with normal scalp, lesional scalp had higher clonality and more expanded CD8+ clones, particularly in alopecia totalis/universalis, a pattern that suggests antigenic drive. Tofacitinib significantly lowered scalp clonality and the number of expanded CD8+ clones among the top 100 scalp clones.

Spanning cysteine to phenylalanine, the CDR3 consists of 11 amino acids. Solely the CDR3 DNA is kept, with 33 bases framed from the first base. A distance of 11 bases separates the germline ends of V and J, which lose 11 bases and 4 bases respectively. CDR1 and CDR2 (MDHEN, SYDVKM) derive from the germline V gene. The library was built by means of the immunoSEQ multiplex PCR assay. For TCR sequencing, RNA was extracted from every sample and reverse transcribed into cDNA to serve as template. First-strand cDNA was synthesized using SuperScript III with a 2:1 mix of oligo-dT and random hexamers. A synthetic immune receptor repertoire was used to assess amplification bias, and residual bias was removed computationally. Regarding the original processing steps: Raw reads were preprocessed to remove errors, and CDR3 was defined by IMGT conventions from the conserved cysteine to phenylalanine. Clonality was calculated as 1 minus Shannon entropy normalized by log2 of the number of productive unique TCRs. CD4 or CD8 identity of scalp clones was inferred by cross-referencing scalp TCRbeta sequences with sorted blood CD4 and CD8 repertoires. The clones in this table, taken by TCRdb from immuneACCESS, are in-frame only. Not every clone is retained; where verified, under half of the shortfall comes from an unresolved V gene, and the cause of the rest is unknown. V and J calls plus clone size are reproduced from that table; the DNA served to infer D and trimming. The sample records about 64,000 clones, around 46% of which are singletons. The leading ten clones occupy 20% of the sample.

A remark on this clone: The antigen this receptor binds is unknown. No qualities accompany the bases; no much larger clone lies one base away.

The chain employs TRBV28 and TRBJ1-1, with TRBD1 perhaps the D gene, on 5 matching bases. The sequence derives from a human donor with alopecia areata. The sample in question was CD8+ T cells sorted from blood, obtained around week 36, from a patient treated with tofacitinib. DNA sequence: TGTGCCCTAAGTAGGGGCACTGAAGCTTTCTTT. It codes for CALSRGTEAFF.